Each of the 29 T cell receptor beta chains below was sequenced from the same sample in a study of T cell responses to AZD1222 COVID-19 vaccine. The repertoire was sequenced with immunoSEQ multiplex PCR; TCRdb's copy has only in-frame clones and lacks some. The sample holds 95,000 to 150,000 clones, roughly nine tenths seen once. The sequenced sample was peripheral blood, obtained on day 0 of AZD1222 vaccination. The receptors were sampled from an adult in good health.

The chain combines TRBV5-1 with TRBJ2-7; the match to TRBD1 covers 7 bases. CDR3 length: 15 residues. The germline V gene encodes CDR1 SGHRS and CDR2 YFSETQ. The V and J ends lost 0 bases and 4 bases, in that order; junction bases with no gene match: 7. DNA of the CDR3: TGCGCCAGCAGCTTGGCCGGGACAGAACTATACGAGCAGTACTTC. Its translation: CASSLAGTELYEQYF.

This chain uses TRBV6-5 with TRBJ2-1; TRBD1 might be the D (6 bases). Germline V CDR1 and CDR2: MNHEY, SVGAGI. The CDR3 has 14 residues. The V and J ends lost 1 base and 6 bases respectively, with 10 bases between them. Here the CDR3 DNA reads TGTGCCAGCAGTTACTACAGGGTTGGCAATGAGCAGTTCTTC. Residues: CASSYYRVGNEQFF.

J is TRBJ1-4 and V is TRBV21-1. TRBV21-1 is recorded as a pseudogene. This CDR3 is built from 13 residues. This chain's CDR3 is CASTSGTNEKLFF. CDR3 DNA sequence: TGTGCCAGCACCTCCGGGACTAATGAAAAACTGTTTTTT.

This rearrangement joins TRBV12-3 or TRBV12-4 to TRBJ2-7, with unresolved D. This CDR3 is built from 13 residues. V was cut by 6 bases and J by 4 bases, with 13 bases left in between. The CDR3 reads CASSLAVFYEQYF. DNA for the CDR3: TGTGCCAGCAGCTTGGCCGTTTTTTACGAGCAGTACTTC.

The chain combines TRBV27 with TRBJ2-1, with 7 bases that match TRBD2. Losses at the gene ends were 1 base for V and 3 bases for J; bases not matched to a gene: 6. The CDR3 consists of 16 residues. From germline, CDR1 is MNHEY and CDR2 SMNVEV (reference sequence). This chain's CDR3 is CASSLFGGGSYNEQFF. In DNA, the CDR3 is TGTGCCAGCAGTTTATTTGGTGGCGGGAGCTACAATGAGCAGTTCTTC.

The V call is TRBV4-3, the J call TRBJ1-1; TRBD1 might be the D (5 bases). Per the germline V gene, CDR1 is LGHNA and CDR2 is YSLEER. CDR3 length: 13 amino acids. Trimming shortened V by 4 bases and J by 1 base, and 7 bases separated the two germline ends. The CDR3 bases are TGCGCCAGCAGCCGAGGACAGAACACTGAAGCTTTCTTT. It encodes CASSRGQNTEAFF.

This rearrangement joins TRBV28 to TRBJ2-3; TRBD2 matches 9 bases. CDR1 is MDHEN and CDR2 is SYDVKM in the germline V gene. The CDR3 runs 17 residues. J gave up 7 bases and V 4 bases, and 15 bases lay outside the gene matches. The CDR3, as DNA: TGTGCCAGCAGTTGGGTTCTCGGCGGGAGGGCCTCAAATACGCAGTATTTT. Translated: CASSWVLGGRASNTQYF.

This rearrangement joins TRBV29-1 to TRBJ2-4; D is unclear. The CDR3 loop spans 12 amino acids. V was pared by 4 bases and J by 4 bases, with 8 bases between. Germline assignment: CDR1 SQVTM and CDR2 ANQGSEA. This CDR3 reads CSVGVRKNIQYF. CDR3 sequence (DNA): TGCAGCGTTGGTGTTCGGAAAAACATTCAGTACTTC.

The gene calls are TRBV6-5 and TRBJ2-1; D might be TRBD1 (5 bases). The CDR3 spans 12 residues. The germline gives CDR1 MNHEY, CDR2 SVGAGI. V gave up 1 base and J gave up 15 bases, with 13 bases separating them. CDR3 sequence reads: CASSYFGQARFF. CDR3 nucleotide sequence: TGTGCCAGCAGTTACTTTGGACAAGCTCGGTTCTTC.

V usage is TRBV11-3 and J usage is TRBJ1-2, with 12 bases aligning to TRBD1. CDR1 is SGHNT and CDR2 is YENEEA in the germline V gene. The CDR3 contains 17 residues. The trim removed 1 base at V and 6 bases at J, leaving 9 bases unmatched. This CDR3 reads CASSLGPGTGGSNGYTF. CDR3 in DNA: TGTGCCAGCAGCTTAGGTCCGGGGACAGGGGGCTCAAATGGCTACACCTTC.

This clone has a single count. The CDR3 nucleotides are TGTGCCACCTCTAAGGGGCGCTACGAGCAGTACTTC. Encoded protein: CATSKGRYEQYF. V is TRBV5-3 and J is TRBJ2-7; a possible D gene is TRBD1 (5 bases). TRBV5-3 is sorted into the ORF group, with uncertain function. The CDR3 has 12 residues. V was clipped by 9 bases and J by 3 bases, with 13 bases between them.

The chain recombines TRBV7-3 with TRBJ2-2, with a weak D call TRBD2 (6 bases). The V and J ends lost 2 bases and 4 bases respectively, with 8 bases between them. CDR3 size: 14 residues. In germline, CDR1 is SGHTA, CDR2 FQGTGA. This CDR3 reads CASSLLGGTGELFF. The CDR3 DNA reads as TGTGCCAGCAGCTTATTGGGAGGCACCGGGGAGCTGTTTTTT. Using reference TRBV7-3 and TRBJ2-2 for the parts outside the CDR3, the full variable domain is GAGVSQTPSNKVTEKGKYVELRCDPISGHTALYWYRQSLGQGPEFLIYFQGTGAADDSGLPNDRFFAVRPEGSVSTLKIQRTERGDSAVYLCASSLLGGTGELFFGEGSRLTVL.

The chain has TRBV6-5 and TRBJ2-2; D is perhaps TRBD1 (6 bases). V was clipped by 3 bases and J by 4 bases, with 9 bases between them. CDR3 length: 14 residues. Looked up from germline, CDR1 is MNHEY and CDR2 is SVGAGI. CDR3 in amino acids: CASSYTGSTGELFF. The CDR3 DNA sequence: TGTGCCAGCAGTTATACAGGGTCCACCGGGGAGCTGTTTTTT.

The chain joins TRBV28 to TRBJ1-3; D is unresolved. The germline V gene encodes CDR1 MDHEN and CDR2 SYDVKM. V was trimmed by 3 bases and J by 9 bases, leaving 6 bases between them. This CDR3 spans 11 amino acids. Here the CDR3 reads CASSFGATIYF. CDR3 sequence (DNA): TGTGCCAGCAGTTTTGGAGCCACCATATATTTT.

The V and J genes are TRBV2 and TRBJ1-2; D call uncertain. This CDR3 is 15 amino acids long. The V gene lost 0 bases and the J gene lost 8 bases, with 16 bases spanning the gap. Germline V gene sequence: CDR1 SNHLY, CDR2 FYNNEI. The CDR3 bases are TGTGCCAGCAGTGAAGCGCAGCCAGGTCTTTGGGGCTACACCTTC. This translates into CASSEAQPGLWGYTF.

This chain uses TRBV28 with TRBJ1-5; D is uncertain. Per germline, CDR1 MDHEN and CDR2 SYDVKM. CDR3 length: 13 amino acids. The V gene lost 8 bases and the J gene lost 2 bases, with 10 bases spanning the gap. CDR3 sequence reads: CASAAGGNQPQHF. Here the CDR3 DNA reads TGTGCCAGCGCAGCAGGAGGCAATCAGCCCCAGCATTTT.

This chain uses TRBV7-2 with TRBJ2-7, with 7 bases matching TRBD1. J lost 2 bases, V lost 4 bases, and 11 bases had no gene match. Germline CDR1 is SGHTA and CDR2 is FQGNSA. This CDR3 has 16 residues. This CDR3 reads CASSYGWGTATYEQYF. CDR3 in DNA: TGTGCCAGCAGCTACGGGTGGGGGACAGCAACCTACGAGCAGTACTTC.

V is TRBV5-6 and J is TRBJ2-5; 8 nucleotides match TRBD2. The trim removed 4 bases at V and 0 bases at J, leaving 8 bases unmatched. The CDR3 covers 16 residues. Germline V lookup: CDR1 SGHDT, CDR2 YYEEEE. CDR3 residues: CASSDGASGYQETQYF. In nucleotides, the CDR3 is TGTGCCAGCAGCGATGGGGCTAGCGGGTACCAAGAGACCCAGTACTTC.

The V gene is TRBV28, the J gene TRBJ1-5; D call uncertain. Looked up from germline, CDR1 is MDHEN and CDR2 is SYDVKM. The V end was cut by 8 bases, the J end by 7 bases, with 15 bases between. The CDR3 loop spans 13 amino acids. In DNA form, the CDR3 reads TGTGCCAGCGCCTGGTGGGGTGACCAGCCCCAGCATTTT. As protein: CASAWWGDQPQHF.

The chain carries TRBV6-2 or TRBV6-3 and TRBJ2-7; 8 nucleotides match TRBD2. CDR3 length: 14 residues. V was pared by 5 bases and J by 2 bases, with 5 bases of the junction left unmatched. Per the germline V gene, CDR1 is MNHEY and CDR2 is SVGEGT. CDR3 sequence (DNA): TGTGCCAGCAGTCAGCGGGGGCCTCCCTACGAGCAGTACTTC. Encoded protein: CASSQRGPPYEQYF.

The CDR3 protein is CASGFTDTQYF. DNA of the CDR3: TGTGCCTCTGGGTTCACAGATACGCAGTATTTT. The chain recombines TRBV2 with TRBJ2-3; D is unresolved. Trimming took 11 bases from V and 2 from J, leaving 8 bases between them. This CDR3 has 11 residues. Germline loops: CDR1 SNHLY, CDR2 FYNNEI.

The chain joins TRBV7-2 to TRBJ1-6; 9 bases map to TRBD1. J was trimmed by 0 bases and V by 5 bases; bases with no gene match: 11. Germline V gene data show CDR1 as SGHTA and CDR2 as FQGNSA. CDR3 length: 19 amino acids. The CDR3 sequence is CASSQGRDRVSSYNSPLHF. The CDR3 DNA reads TGTGCCAGCAGCCAAGGCCGGGACAGGGTGTCCTCCTATAATTCACCCCTCCACTTT.

The chain couples TRBV7-9 to TRBJ2-4; D not resolved. Germline V lookup: CDR1 SEHNR, CDR2 FQNEAQ (reference sequence). V was shortened by 5 bases and J by 3 bases, with 23 bases between the two germline ends. The CDR3 runs to 18 residues. CDR3 amino acids: CASSPTIGVELGKNIQYF. DNA for the CDR3: TGTGCCAGCAGCCCTACGATTGGGGTCGAGCTAGGCAAAAACATTCAGTACTTC.

The chain carries TRBV11-2 and TRBJ2-2, with 7 bases identical to TRBD2. V shed 1 base, J shed 5 bases, and the junction held 7 bases outside the gene matches. The germline V gene encodes CDR1 SGHAT and CDR2 FQNNGV. The CDR3 runs 16 residues. The CDR3 DNA reads as TGTGCCAGCAGCTTAGTCGGAGGGAGGGTTACCGGGGAGCTGTTTTTT. Translation: CASSLVGGRVTGELFF. Full variable domain (rest looked up from reference TRBV11-2 and TRBJ2-2): EAGVAQSPRYKIIEKRQSVAFWCNPISGHATLYWYQQILGQGPKLLIQFQNNGVVDDSQLPKDRFSAERLKGVDSTLKIQPAKLEDSAVYLCASSLVGGRVTGELFFGEGSRLTVL.

The chain has TRBV7-9 and TRBJ2-7, with 7 nucleotides matching TRBD1. CDR1 is SEHNR, CDR2 FQNEAQ, per germline (reference sequence). CDR3 length equals 15 residues. V lost 5 bases to trimming and J lost 3 bases; unmatched junction nucleotides: 10. CDR3 region: CASSEPGTVIYEQYF. CDR3 in DNA: TGTGCCAGCAGCGAACCCGGGACAGTCATCTACGAGCAGTACTTC.

The V and J genes are TRBV20-1 and TRBJ1-2; D not resolved. Looked up from germline, CDR1 is DFQATT and CDR2 is SNEGSKA (reference sequence). V was cut by 3 bases and J by 5 bases, with 10 bases left in between. The CDR3 consists of 12 residues. The CDR3 sequence is CSASALDYGYTF. The DNA for the CDR3 is TGCAGTGCTAGTGCACTAGATTATGGCTACACCTTC.

The genes are TRBV9 and TRBJ2-2, with D possibly being TRBD2 (6 bases). CDR3 length equals 17 residues. CDR1 and CDR2 (germline): SGDLS, YYNGEE. V was cut by 1 base and J by 3 bases, with 16 bases left in between. The DNA for the CDR3 is TGTGCCAGCAGCGTACCCCGCGTCGGGGGAGACACCGGGGAGCTGTTTTTT. As protein: CASSVPRVGGDTGELFF.

The sample holds one count of this clone. The CDR3 region is CASSLDPLLEQYF. CDR3 DNA: TGTGCCAGCAGCCTTGACCCGCTGTTGGAGCAGTACTTC. The rearrangement joins TRBV9 to TRBJ2-7; the D is unclear. The V gene's germline CDR1 is SGDLS and CDR2 YYNGEE. The V end was cut by 4 bases, the J end by 7 bases, with 15 bases between. The CDR3 length is 13 residues.

This clone was seen a single time. V gene TRBV7-6 combines with J gene TRBJ2-5; D may be TRBD2 (6 bases). The CDR3 covers 17 residues. Germline-derived CDR1 and CDR2 are SGHVS and FNYEAQ. The ends were cut back, 6 bases at V and 5 bases at J, with 25 bases in the middle. CDR3 loop: CASSSTPGLAGSETQYF. The CDR3 DNA reads as TGTGCCAGCAGTTCTACCCCGGGGCTGGCGGGGAGCGAGACCCAGTACTTC.